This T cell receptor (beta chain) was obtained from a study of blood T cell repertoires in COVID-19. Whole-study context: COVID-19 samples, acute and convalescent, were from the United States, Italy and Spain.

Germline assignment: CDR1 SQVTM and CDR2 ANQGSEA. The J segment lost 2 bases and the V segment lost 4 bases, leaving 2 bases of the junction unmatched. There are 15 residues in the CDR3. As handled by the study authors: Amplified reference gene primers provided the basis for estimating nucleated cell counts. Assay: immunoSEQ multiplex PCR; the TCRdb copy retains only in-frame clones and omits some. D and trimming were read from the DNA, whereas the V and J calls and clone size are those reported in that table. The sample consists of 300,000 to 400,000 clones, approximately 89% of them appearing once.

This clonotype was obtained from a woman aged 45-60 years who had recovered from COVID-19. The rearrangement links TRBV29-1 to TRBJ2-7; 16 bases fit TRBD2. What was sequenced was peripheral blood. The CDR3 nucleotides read TGCAGCGTTGCCGGGACTAGCGGGGGGGCCTACGAGCAGTACTTC. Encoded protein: CSVAGTSGGAYEQYF.